The present TCR beta chain was sequenced within a study of cytomegalovirus exposure and HLA in healthy donors. The PCR used 60 Vbeta and 13 Jbeta primers. As handled by the study authors: Around 76 million unique TCR beta chains, 9 million to 14 million shared, were counted in a later analysis. Libraries were prepared by immunoSEQ multiplex PCR; TCRdb keeps only in-frame clonotypes and omits some of them. That table supplies the V and J calls and clone size; D and trimming were determined from the DNA. The data contain some 220,000 clones, about 77% of them seen just once; the ten biggest clones take up under 0.6%. Regarding this clone: Its target is not known.

Germline assignment: CDR1 SGHRS and CDR2 YFSETQ. The length of the CDR3 is 17 residues. Trimming removed 2 bases at V and 2 bases at J, with 16 bases between. The study, taken as a whole, reports: A later examination showed that TCR association rates differed by HLA locus, with DRB1 most and HLA-C fewest. Reportedly, cytomegalovirus status was diagnosed with high sensitivity and specificity.

V and J are TRBV5-1 and TRBJ1-4, with TRBD1 as a possible D gene (5 bases). This clonotype originated in a boy younger than 18 in good health and CMV-seronegative. Sequenced: PBMCs. The DNA for the CDR3 is TGCGCCAGCAGCTTAGACGGAGGGGAACATACTAATGAAAAACTGTTTTTT. It codes for CASSLDGGEHTNEKLFF.